This T cell receptor (beta chain) was sequenced for a study of T cells in Graves' hyperthyroidism and ophthalmopathy (dated by TCRdb to about 2019). Background on the whole study: Peripheral blood samples were taken at initial diagnosis, before any treatment was given. To identify TCR V-J signatures that set the groups apart, the researchers used a discovery cohort of 90 to 100 patients, made up of fewer than 50 with Graves' ophthalmopathy and 57 with stable Graves' hyperthyroidism. Prospective prediction of ophthalmopathy was tested in an independent validation cohort of fewer than 20 hyperthyroidism patients and roughly 16 patients who later progressed to ophthalmopathy. The 90 to 100 discovery patients were randomly divided into training and test sets at a 7:3 ratio. The study also compared thyroid tissue and blood T-cell repertoires from over 5 Graves' hyperthyroidism patients. Following sampling, methimazole starting at 30 mg daily was given to hyperthyroidism patients, and high-dose intravenous methylprednisolone was given to ophthalmopathy patients. The paper reports TCR Vbeta CDR3 sequencing of some 140 peripheral blood samples: fewer than 50 ophthalmopathy, under 80 hyperthyroidism and approximately 17 progressor patients.

Stable Graves' hyperthyroidism was defined as no progression to ophthalmopathy during 18 months of follow-up. Hyperthyroidism patients were newly diagnosed, with disease duration under 2 months, and aged 18 to 65 years. Exclusion was applied to patients with uncontrolled infections, other autoimmune diseases, pregnancy or lactation. Diagnoses were based on clinical symptoms, serum thyroxine and TRAb, thyroid ultrasound and orbital computed tomography. PBMCs were isolated from about 10 ml of fresh peripheral blood by Ficoll-Paque density gradient centrifugation. Total RNA was extracted with Trizol reagent, and quality was checked on an Agilent 2100 Bioanalyzer. Only a few counts were recorded for this clonotype. Its antigen target is currently unknown. The sample holds no much larger clone one base away, and base qualities are not on file. The CDR3, cysteine through phenylalanine, is 14 amino acids long. Only the CDR3 DNA is retained, 42 bases long and in frame from the first base. Taken from the germline V gene, the CDR1 and CDR2 loops are SQVTM and ANQGSEA. At the junction V is shortened by 5 bases and J by 10 bases; bases outside the gene matches: 7.

TCR beta CDR3 regions were amplified from RNA transcripts. The first round of RT-PCR for the TCR CDR3 was performed with the HTBI primer set and the Qiagen OneStep RT-PCR kit. Libraries were constructed in a second round of multiplex PCR, after which size selection and purification were carried out. The libraries were sequenced on an Illumina HiSeq2000 using paired-end 100 bp reads. The authors' analysis ran thus. SOAPnuke was used to process the raw data, throwing out any read that contained adapters or uncalled bases, had a mean Phred below 15, or lacked an exact constant-primer or identifier match. High-quality paired reads were merged using COPE v1.2.5, and each unique nucleotide sequence was defined as a clonotype. MiTCR v1.1 was used to align the clonotypes against IMGT TRBV, TRBD and TRBJ reference segments. Only V-J combinations with frequency above 0.0001, covering 99% to 99.2% of repertoires, were analysed. The TCS score was defined as F50 (clonal expansion) divided by E x V (chaos), with BLOSUM62-based TCRdist calculated between CDR3 peptides within each V-J. Welch's t-statistics and random forest reduced fewer than 550 V-J features to 13, which were used in a naive Bayes classifier (R e1071). The public reads were reprocessed in TCRdb via fastp at Q25 and MiXCR, keeping in-frame beta chains. CDR3 protein duplicates are merged, each entry listing the most common genes and DNA. For this entry, the V and J calls and clone size follow TCRdb and not the study's own pipeline. This sample holds a few hundred thousand distinct CDR3 sequences; roughly 18% were observed only once. About half of the sample belongs to the ten largest clones.

What the research found in general, with its limitations: No statistical method was used to fix the sample size in advance, and group allocation was not hidden from the investigators. In validation, the model predicted progression to ophthalmopathy with approximately 70% sensitivity and approximately 74% specificity, a median of 6.5 months before onset. Blood samples also contained most of the expanded thyroid clonotypes (frequency above 0.001), which suggests that blood repertoires may reflect thyroid immune responses. Ophthalmopathy was separated from stable hyperthyroidism by a 13 V-J signature model, with around 88% sensitivity and roughly 81% specificity obtained in cross-validation and 80%/75% obtained in testing.

The chain links TRBV29-1 with TRBJ2-1, and TRBD2 aligns with 14 junction nucleotides. The clonotype originates from a woman aged 50 to 65 with Graves' hyperthyroidism. The specimen sequenced was blood. The DNA sequence is given as TGCAGCGTTTGGACTAGCGGGAGGAGACCCGAGCAGTTCTTC. Translated, it gives CSVWTSGRRPEQFF.